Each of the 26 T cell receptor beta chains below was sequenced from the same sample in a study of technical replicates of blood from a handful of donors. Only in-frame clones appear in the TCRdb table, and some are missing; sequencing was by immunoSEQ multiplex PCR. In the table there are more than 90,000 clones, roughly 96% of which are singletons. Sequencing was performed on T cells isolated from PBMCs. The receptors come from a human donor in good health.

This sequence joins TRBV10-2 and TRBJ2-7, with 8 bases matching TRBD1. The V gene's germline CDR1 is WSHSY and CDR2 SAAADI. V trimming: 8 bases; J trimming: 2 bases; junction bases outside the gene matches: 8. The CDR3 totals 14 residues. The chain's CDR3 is CASQRQGLAYEQYF. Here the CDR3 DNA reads TGCGCCAGCCAAAGACAGGGGCTTGCCTACGAGCAGTACTTC.

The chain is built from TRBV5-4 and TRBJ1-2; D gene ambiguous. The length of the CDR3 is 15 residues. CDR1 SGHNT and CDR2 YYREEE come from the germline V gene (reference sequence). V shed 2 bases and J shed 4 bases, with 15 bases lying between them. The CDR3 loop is CASSLSFSFSYGYTF. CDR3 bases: TGTGCCAGCAGCTTAAGTTTTTCGTTCAGCTATGGCTACACCTTC. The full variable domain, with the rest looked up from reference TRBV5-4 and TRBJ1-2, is ETGVTQSPTHLIKTRGQQVTLRCSSQSGHNTVSWYQQALGQGPQFIFQYYREEENGRGNFPPRFSGLQFPNYSSELNVNALELDDSALYLCASSLSFSFSYGYTFGSGTRLTVV.

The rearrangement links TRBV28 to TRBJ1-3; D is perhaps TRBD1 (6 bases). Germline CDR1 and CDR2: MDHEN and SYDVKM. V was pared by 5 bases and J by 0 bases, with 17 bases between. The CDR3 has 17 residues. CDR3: CASSVPGGAISGNTIYF. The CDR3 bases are TGTGCCAGCAGTGTGCCCGGGGGGGCTATCTCTGGAAACACCATATATTTT.

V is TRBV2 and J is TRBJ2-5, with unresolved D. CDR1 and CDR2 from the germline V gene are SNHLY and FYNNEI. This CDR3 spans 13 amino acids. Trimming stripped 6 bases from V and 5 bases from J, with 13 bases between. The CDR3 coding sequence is TGTGCCAGCAGACAAATTCTGTGGGAGACCCAGTACTTC. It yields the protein CASRQILWETQYF.

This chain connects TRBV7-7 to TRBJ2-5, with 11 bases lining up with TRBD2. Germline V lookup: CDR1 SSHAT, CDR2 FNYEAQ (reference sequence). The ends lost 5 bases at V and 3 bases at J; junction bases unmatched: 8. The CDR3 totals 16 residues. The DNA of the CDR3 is TGTGCCAGCAGCCAAGGCGCGGGACTAGCGGAAGAGACCCAGTACTTC. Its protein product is CASSQGAGLAEETQYF.

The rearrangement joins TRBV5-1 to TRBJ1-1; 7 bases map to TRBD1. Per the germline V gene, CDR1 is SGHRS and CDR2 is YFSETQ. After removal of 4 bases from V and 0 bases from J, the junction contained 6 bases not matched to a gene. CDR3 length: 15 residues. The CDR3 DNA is TGCGCCAGCAGCCATGACAGGGCGATGAACACTGAAGCTTTCTTT. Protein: CASSHDRAMNTEAFF.

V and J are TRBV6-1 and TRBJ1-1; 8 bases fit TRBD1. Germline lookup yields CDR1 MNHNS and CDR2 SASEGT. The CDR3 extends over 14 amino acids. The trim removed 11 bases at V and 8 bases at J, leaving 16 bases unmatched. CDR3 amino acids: CAGTDRDRNLEAFF. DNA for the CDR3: TGTGCCGGTACAGACCGGGACAGGAATCTCGAAGCTTTCTTT.

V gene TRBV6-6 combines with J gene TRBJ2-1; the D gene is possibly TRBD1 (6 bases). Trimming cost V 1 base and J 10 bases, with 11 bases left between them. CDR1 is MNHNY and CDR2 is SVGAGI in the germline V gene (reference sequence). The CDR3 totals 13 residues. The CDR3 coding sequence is TGTGCCAGCAGTTACTTTCAGGGGAAAGAGCAGTTCTTC. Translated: CASSYFQGKEQFF.

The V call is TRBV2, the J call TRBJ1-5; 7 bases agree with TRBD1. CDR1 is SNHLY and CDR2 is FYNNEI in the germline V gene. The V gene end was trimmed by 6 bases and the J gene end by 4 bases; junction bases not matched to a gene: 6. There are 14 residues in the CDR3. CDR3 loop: CASRGGSINQPQHF. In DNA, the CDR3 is TGTGCCAGCAGAGGGGGCTCCATTAATCAGCCCCAGCATTTT.

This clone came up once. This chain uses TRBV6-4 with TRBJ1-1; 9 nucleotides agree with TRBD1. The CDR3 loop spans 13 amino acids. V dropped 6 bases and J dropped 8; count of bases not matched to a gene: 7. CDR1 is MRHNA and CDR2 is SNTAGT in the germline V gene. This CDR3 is CASRGTGNEEAFF. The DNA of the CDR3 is TGTGCCAGCAGGGGGACAGGGAACGAAGAAGCTTTCTTT.

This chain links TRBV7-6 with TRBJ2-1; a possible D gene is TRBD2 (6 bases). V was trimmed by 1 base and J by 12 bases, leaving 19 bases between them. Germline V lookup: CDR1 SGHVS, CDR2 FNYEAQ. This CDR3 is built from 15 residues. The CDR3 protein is CASSLVRDSRVGQFF. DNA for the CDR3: TGTGCCAGCAGCTTAGTGCGGGACTCAAGGGTGGGGCAGTTCTTC.

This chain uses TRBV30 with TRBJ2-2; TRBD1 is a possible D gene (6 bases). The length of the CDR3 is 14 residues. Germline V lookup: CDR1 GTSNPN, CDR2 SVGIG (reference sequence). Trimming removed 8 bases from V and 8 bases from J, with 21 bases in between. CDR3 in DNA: TGTGCCGCCCAAGCCCAGGGGCTGACGGGGGAGCTGTTTTTT. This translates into CAAQAQGLTGELFF. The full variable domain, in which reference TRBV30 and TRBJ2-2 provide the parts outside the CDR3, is SQTIHQWPATLVQPVGSPLSLECTVEGTSNPNLYWYRQAAGRGLQLLFYSVGIGQISSEVPQNLSASRPQDRQFILSSKKLLLSDSGFYLCAAQAQGLTGELFFGEGSRLTVL.

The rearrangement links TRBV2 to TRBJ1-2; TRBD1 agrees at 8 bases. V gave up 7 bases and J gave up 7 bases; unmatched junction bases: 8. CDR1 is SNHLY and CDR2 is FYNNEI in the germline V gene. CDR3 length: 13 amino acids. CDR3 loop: CASTQLDRAGYTF. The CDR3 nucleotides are TGTGCCAGCACCCAGTTGGACAGGGCTGGCTACACCTTC. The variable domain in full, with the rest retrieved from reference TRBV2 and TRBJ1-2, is EPEVTQTPSHQVTQMGQEVILRCVPISNHLYFYWYRQILGQKVEFLVSFYNNEISEKSEIFDDQFSVERPDGSNFTLKIRSTKLEDSAMYFCASTQLDRAGYTFGSGTRLTVV.

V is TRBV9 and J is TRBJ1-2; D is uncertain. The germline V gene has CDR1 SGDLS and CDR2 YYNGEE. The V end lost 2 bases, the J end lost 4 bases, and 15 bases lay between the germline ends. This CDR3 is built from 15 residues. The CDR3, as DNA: TGTGCCAGCAGCGTCACCAGCGGAGCCGGCTATGGCTACACCTTC. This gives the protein CASSVTSGAGYGYTF.

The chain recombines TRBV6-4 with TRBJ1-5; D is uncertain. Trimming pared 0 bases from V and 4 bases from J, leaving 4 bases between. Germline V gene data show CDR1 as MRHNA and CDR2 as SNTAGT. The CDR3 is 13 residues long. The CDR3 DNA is TGTGCCAGCAGTGACTCCAGTAATCAGCCCCAGCATTTT. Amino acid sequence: CASSDSSNQPQHF.

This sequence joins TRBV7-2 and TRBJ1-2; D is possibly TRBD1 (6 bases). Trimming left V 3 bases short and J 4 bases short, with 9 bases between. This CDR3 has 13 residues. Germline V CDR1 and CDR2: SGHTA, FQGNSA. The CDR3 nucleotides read TGTGCCAGCAGCTTCCGACAGGTCTATGGCTACACCTTC. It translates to CASSFRQVYGYTF.

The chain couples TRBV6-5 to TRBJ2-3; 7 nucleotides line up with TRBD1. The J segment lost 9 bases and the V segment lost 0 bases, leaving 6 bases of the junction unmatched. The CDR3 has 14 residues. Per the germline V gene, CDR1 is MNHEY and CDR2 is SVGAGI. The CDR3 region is CASSYSRQGQTQYF. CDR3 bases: TGTGCCAGCAGTTACTCGAGGCAGGGACAGACGCAGTATTTT.

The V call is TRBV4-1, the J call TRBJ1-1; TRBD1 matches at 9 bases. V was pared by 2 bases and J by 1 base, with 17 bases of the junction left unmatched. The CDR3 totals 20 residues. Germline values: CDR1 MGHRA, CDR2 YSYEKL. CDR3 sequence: CASSQNGGVSGQGENTEAFF. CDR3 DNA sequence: TGCGCCAGCAGCCAAAACGGGGGGGTTTCGGGACAGGGAGAGAACACTGAAGCTTTCTTT.

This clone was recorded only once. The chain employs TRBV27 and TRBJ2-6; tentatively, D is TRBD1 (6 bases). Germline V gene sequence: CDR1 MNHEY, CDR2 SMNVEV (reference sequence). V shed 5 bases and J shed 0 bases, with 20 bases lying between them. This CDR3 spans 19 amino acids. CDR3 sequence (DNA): TGTGCCAGCAGTCCAGCTGCAGGGGATTCCCTCTCTGGGGCCAACGTCCTGACTTTC. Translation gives CASSPAAGDSLSGANVLTF.

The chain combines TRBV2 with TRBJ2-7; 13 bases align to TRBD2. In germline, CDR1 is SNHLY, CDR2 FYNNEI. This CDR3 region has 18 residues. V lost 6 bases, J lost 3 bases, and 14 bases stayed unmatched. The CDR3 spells CASRRNPLGLAGNYEQYF. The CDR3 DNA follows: TGTGCCAGCAGGCGAAACCCCTTGGGACTAGCGGGAAACTACGAGCAGTACTTC.

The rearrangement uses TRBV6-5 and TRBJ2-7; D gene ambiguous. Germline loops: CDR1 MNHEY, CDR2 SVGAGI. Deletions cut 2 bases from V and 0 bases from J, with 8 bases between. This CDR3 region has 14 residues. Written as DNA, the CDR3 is TGTGCCAGCAGTTACAAGAGTAGCTCCTACGAGCAGTACTTC. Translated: CASSYKSSSYEQYF.

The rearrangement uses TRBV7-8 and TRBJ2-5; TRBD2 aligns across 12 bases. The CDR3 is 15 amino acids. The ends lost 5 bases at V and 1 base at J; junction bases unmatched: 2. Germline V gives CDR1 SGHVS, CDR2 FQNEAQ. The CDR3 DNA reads TGTGCCAGCAGCCGACTAGCGGGGGCCCAAGAGACCCAGTACTTC. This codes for CASSRLAGAQETQYF.

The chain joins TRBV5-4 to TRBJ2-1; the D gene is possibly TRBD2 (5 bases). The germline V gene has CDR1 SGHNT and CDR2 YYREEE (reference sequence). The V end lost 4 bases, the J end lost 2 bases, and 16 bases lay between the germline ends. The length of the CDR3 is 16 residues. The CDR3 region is CASSPWRSLTYNEQFF. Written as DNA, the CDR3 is TGTGCCAGCAGCCCTTGGAGGTCCTTGACCTACAATGAGCAGTTCTTC. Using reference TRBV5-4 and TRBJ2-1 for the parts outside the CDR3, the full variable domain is ETGVTQSPTHLIKTRGQQVTLRCSSQSGHNTVSWYQQALGQGPQFIFQYYREEENGRGNFPPRFSGLQFPNYSSELNVNALELDDSALYLCASSPWRSLTYNEQFFGPGTRLTVL.

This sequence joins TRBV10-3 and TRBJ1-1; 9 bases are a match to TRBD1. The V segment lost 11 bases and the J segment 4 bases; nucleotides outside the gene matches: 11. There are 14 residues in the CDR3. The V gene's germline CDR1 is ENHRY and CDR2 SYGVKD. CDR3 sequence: CASTDRGIFTEAFF. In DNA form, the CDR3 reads TGTGCCTCAACCGACAGGGGGATTTTCACTGAAGCTTTCTTT.

The CDR3: CASSPQGGKQTQYF. For the CDR3, the DNA is TGCGCCAGCAGCCCCCAAGGAGGGAAGCAGACCCAGTACTTC. The chain combines TRBV4-1 with TRBJ2-5, with D perhaps matching TRBD2 (6 bases). Between the trimmed V and J ends, which lost 4 bases and 6 bases, there was a span of 15 bases. The CDR3 runs 14 residues. Germline lookup yields CDR1 MGHRA and CDR2 YSYEKL.

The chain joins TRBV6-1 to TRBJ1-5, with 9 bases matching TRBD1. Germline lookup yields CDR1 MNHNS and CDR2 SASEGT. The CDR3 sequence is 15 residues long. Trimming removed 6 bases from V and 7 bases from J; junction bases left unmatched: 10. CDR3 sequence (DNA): TGTGCCAGCAGACTGTTAACAGGGGGCGGACAGCCCCAGCATTTT. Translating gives CASRLLTGGGQPQHF.